Described below is a single T cell receptor beta chain sequence and its context. This clone was found once. The specificity of this receptor is unknown. Qualities for individual bases were not recorded, and no much larger clone is one base off. These data are taken from a study of OX40 agonist ivuxolimab in advanced cancers. About the investigation overall: Ivuxolimab was an agonistic, fully human IgG2 monoclonal antibody directed against OX40 (CD134), a costimulatory receptor. Intravenous ivuxolimab was administered to patients every 2 weeks at six dose levels: 0.01, 0.1, 0.3, 1.5, 3 and 10 mg/kg. Of the approximately 53 patients in dose escalation, about 19 had hepatocellular carcinoma, about 15 had melanoma, 9 had renal cell carcinoma and 9 had head and neck cancer. A male proportion of roughly 80% and a mean age of 60 years, ranging from roughly 23 to 80, were recorded for the dose-escalation cohort. Prior anti-PD-1, anti-PD-L1 or anti-CTLA-4 therapy was permitted, and checkpoint inhibitors had been received by more than 35% of dose-escalation patients. Partial responses were achieved by three dose-escalation patients, of whom one had hepatocellular carcinoma and two had cutaneous melanoma. The point of sequencing TCRbeta in the periphery was to test whether ivuxolimab changed TCR sequence diversity and drove clonal T-cell expansion. The paper reports the monotherapy dose-escalation portion (N ≈ 50 patients) of the phase I ivuxolimab trial. The investigation overall reported the following: Low levels of normalized T-cell clonal expansion were also seen in some nonresponding patients. In the 0.1-3.0 mg/kg groups, partial responders had among the lowest normalized peripheral clonal expansion, particularly in CD8+ T cells. After ivuxolimab, CD8+ T cells had more expanded clones than CD4+ T cells on average. Which antigens the clonally expanded peripheral T cells were specific for was not determined. At doses from 0.1 to 3.0 mg/kg, clonal expansion was seen in both CD4+ and CD8+ blood T cells between baseline and week 6.

For sequencing of the TCRbeta CDR3 region, genomic DNA was extracted from the sorted cells. TCRbeta CDR3 regions were sequenced using the immunoSEQ Assay. Drawn from immuneACCESS, this table holds only the in-frame rearrangements with V and J called that TCRdb kept. Clones are partly lost; checked studies trace under half to an unresolved V gene and leave the rest unexplained. The sample profile shows 80,000 to 100,000 clones; 80% to 90% of them were found once. The ten largest clones take up less than 6.5% of the sample. Patients with a history of autoimmune disease or receiving systemic immunosuppression were excluded from the trial. Peripheral blood for TCR sequencing was collected from all dose cohorts at baseline, on cycle 4 day 1, and on cycle 7 day 1. Samples were obtained from an open-label, multicenter, first-in-human phase I dose-escalation trial of ivuxolimab. Adults with locally advanced or metastatic melanoma, renal cell, hepatocellular, or head and neck squamous cell carcinoma were enrolled in the trial. CD4+ and CD8+ T cells were sorted separately from peripheral blood before TCR sequencing.

Its CDR3 holds 14 amino acids, cysteine through phenylalanine. Kept here is only the CDR3 DNA, which spans 42 bases and is read in frame from base 1. V and J are trimmed by 4 bases and 3 bases, and the gene matches miss 2 bases of the junction. From the germline V gene, CDR1 is SGHRS and CDR2 is YFSETQ. The receptor was derived from an adult with an advanced solid tumor such as melanoma, head and neck, liver or kidney cancer. The sample was CD4+ or CD8+ T cells sorted from blood, taken in a trial of the OX40 agonist ivuxolimab. The rearranged chain carries TRBV5-1 and TRBJ2-5, with TRBD2 matching 11 junction bases. The CDR3 region: CASSQTSGKETQYF. The DNA sequence is TGCGCCAGCAGCCAGACTAGCGGGAAAGAGACCCAGTACTTC.